What follows are 17 T cell receptor beta chains derived from one specimen sequenced in a study of T cell responses to AZD1222 COVID-19 vaccine. Sequenced by immunoSEQ multiplex PCR; TCRdb stores in-frame clones only, minus some. The sample consists of roughly 200,000 clones, 85% to 95% of them appearing once. This specimen consisted of peripheral blood, obtained 28 days after the second dose of the MenACWY control vaccine. The receptors originated from an adult who received the MenACWY meningococcal vaccine as a control.

J is TRBJ1-5 and V is TRBV6-1; no clear D. Germline V lookup: CDR1 MNHNS, CDR2 SASEGT. The CDR3 totals 15 residues. V dropped 0 bases and J dropped 2 bases, with 8 bases sitting between them. The CDR3 sequence is CASSEAFWGNQPQHF. As DNA, the CDR3 is TGTGCCAGCAGTGAAGCGTTCTGGGGCAATCAGCCCCAGCATTTT.

The CDR3 nucleotides read TGTGCCAGCAGCCCCAGGCGTGGCACTGAAGCTTTCTTT. Protein product: CASSPRRGTEAFF. This chain joins TRBV7-9 and TRBJ1-1; D not certain. Deletions cut 5 bases from V and 4 bases from J, with 11 bases between. This CDR3 has 13 residues. The germline CDR1 and CDR2 sequences are SEHNR and FQNEAQ (reference sequence).

This clone was seen only once. V gene TRBV5-1 combines with J gene TRBJ2-2; D unclear. V was clipped by 3 bases and J by 4 bases, with 7 bases between them. The CDR3 has 13 residues. Germline CDR1 is SGHRS and CDR2 is YFSETQ. For the CDR3, the DNA is TGCGCCAGCAGCTCAGGAGCCACCGGGGAGCTGTTTTTT. Translated: CASSSGATGELFF.

V gene TRBV19 combines with J gene TRBJ1-1; D gene uncertain. Per the germline V gene, CDR1 is LNHDA and CDR2 is SQIVND (reference sequence). The V end lost 5 bases, the J end lost 7 bases, and 17 bases lay between the germline ends. CDR3 length: 14 amino acids. CDR3 loop: CASSVNSGFGEAFF. The CDR3 coding sequence is TGTGCCAGTAGTGTGAATTCGGGGTTCGGTGAAGCTTTCTTT. The complete variable domain, with remaining parts taken from reference TRBV19 and TRBJ1-1, reads DGGITQSPKYLFRKEGQNVTLSCEQNLNHDAMYWYRQDPGQGLRLIYYSQIVNDFQKGDIAEGYSVSREKKESFPLTVTSAQKNPTAFYLCASSVNSGFGEAFFGQGTRLTVV.

The rearrangement links TRBV7-2 to TRBJ2-5; a possible D gene is TRBD2 (6 bases). CDR1 and CDR2 from the germline V gene are SGHTA and FQGNSA. Trimming shortened V by 3 bases and J by 5 bases, and 19 bases separated the two germline ends. This CDR3 is 16 amino acids long. CDR3 sequence reads: CASSLGVAGLGETQYF. CDR3 DNA sequence: TGTGCCAGCAGCTTGGGGGTTGCGGGGTTGGGTGAGACCCAGTACTTC.

The V call is TRBV5-5, the J call TRBJ1-3; D is perhaps TRBD1 (5 bases). Trimming removed 4 bases from V and 5 bases from J, with 16 bases in between. The germline CDR1 and CDR2 sequences are SGHKS and YYEKEE (reference sequence). This CDR3 spans 15 amino acids. CDR3 nucleotide sequence: TGTGCCAGCAGCGACTCCGGGACCAAGCGAAACACCATATATTTT. This sequence encodes CASSDSGTKRNTIYF.

This chain uses TRBV7-2 with TRBJ1-1; D remains ambiguous. Trimming pared 0 bases from V and 2 bases from J, leaving 10 bases between. Germline V CDR1 and CDR2: SGHTA, FQGNSA. This CDR3 has 15 residues. In DNA form, the CDR3 reads TGTGCCAGCAGCTTAGCGTCAGGAGCAAACACTGAAGCTTTCTTT. Encoded protein: CASSLASGANTEAFF.

The rearrangement uses TRBV3-1 (or the pseudogene TRBV3-2) and TRBJ1-2; D is possibly TRBD1 (6 bases). The CDR3 extends over 20 amino acids. CDR1 LGHDT and CDR2 YNNKEL come from the germline V gene (reference sequence). Deletions cut 0 bases from V and 0 bases from J, with 23 bases between. The CDR3, as DNA: TGTGCCAGCAGCCAAGATTCCAGCCGGGGCAGGGGACTAGCTAACTATGGCTACACCTTC. As protein: CASSQDSSRGRGLANYGYTF.

This chain's CDR3 is CASSSLATPEGYTF. CDR3 coding DNA: TGCGCCAGCAGCTCATTGGCGACTCCGGAGGGCTACACCTTC. This chain uses TRBV5-1 with TRBJ1-2; D gene unclear. CDR3 length: 14 amino acids. V was shortened by 3 bases and J by 8 bases, with 17 bases between the two germline ends. Germline-derived CDR1 and CDR2 are SGHRS and YFSETQ.

The V gene is TRBV24-1, the J gene TRBJ1-2; no definite D call. V was trimmed by 2 bases and J by 6 bases, leaving 15 bases between them. The CDR3 has 15 residues. Looked up from germline, CDR1 is KGHDR and CDR2 is SFDVKD. The CDR3 sequence: CATSDSSEEYDGYTF. The CDR3, as DNA: TGTGCCACCAGTGATTCCTCCGAGGAATACGATGGCTACACCTTC.

The genes are TRBV9 and TRBJ1-2; 10 nucleotides agree with TRBD1. Germline CDR1 SGDLS, CDR2 YYNGEE. There are 13 residues in the CDR3. The ends lost 4 bases at V and 6 bases at J; junction bases unmatched: 3. In nucleotides, the CDR3 is TGTGCCAGCAGCAACGACAGGGGGCATGGCTACACCTTC. Translation gives CASSNDRGHGYTF.

The chain carries TRBV13 and TRBJ2-7, with 8 bases matching TRBD2. Germline V gene lookup returns CDR1 PRHDT and CDR2 FYEKMQ (reference sequence). V was clipped by 4 bases and J by 0 bases; unmatched bases: 5. The length of the CDR3 is 15 residues. CDR3 DNA: TGTGCCAGCAGCTCGGGGGGGACACACTCCTACGAGCAGTACTTC. Translating it yields CASSSGGTHSYEQYF. Full variable domain (outside the CDR3, taken from reference TRBV13 and TRBJ2-7): AAGVIQSPRHLIKEKRETATLKCYPIPRHDTVYWYQQGPGQDPQFLISFYEKMQSDKGSIPDRFSAQQFSDYHSELNMSSLELGDSALYFCASSSGGTHSYEQYFGPGTRLTVT.

As concerns this clone: This same CDR3 is encoded by further DNA sequences in the sample. The J gene is TRBJ1-1, the V gene TRBV18; possibly TRBD1 for D (5 bases). CDR1 KGHSH and CDR2 LQKENI come from the germline V gene. This CDR3 is built from 13 residues. The V end lost 3 bases, the J end lost 1 base, and 6 bases lay between the germline ends. The CDR3 DNA reads as TGTGCCAGCTCACCCACAGGGAACACTGAAGCTTTCTTT. Amino acids: CASSPTGNTEAFF. The variable domain in full, with the rest retrieved from reference TRBV18 and TRBJ1-1, is NAGVMQNPRHLVRRRGQEARLRCSPMKGHSHVYWYRQLPEEGLKFMVYLQKENIIDESGMPKERFSAEFPKEGPSILRIQQVVRGDSAAYFCASSPTGNTEAFFGQGTRLTVV.

The chain uses TRBV6-2 or TRBV6-3 and TRBJ1-2; 7 positions agree with TRBD1. Germline values: CDR1 MNHEY, CDR2 SVGEGT. The CDR3 spans 13 residues. Trimming cost V 5 bases and J 4 bases; bases outside gene matches: 4. This CDR3 is CASSTRQGYGYTF. The DNA of the CDR3 is TGTGCCAGCAGTACCCGACAGGGCTATGGCTACACCTTC.

The rearrangement joins TRBV7-2 to TRBJ2-2; D uncertain. V was shortened by 1 base and J by 2 bases, with 11 bases between the two germline ends. The length of the CDR3 is 16 residues. Germline CDR1 is SGHTA and CDR2 is FQGNSA. CDR3 amino acids: CASSLDSGSNTGELFF. CDR3 DNA sequence: TGTGCCAGCAGCTTAGACTCGGGTTCAAACACCGGGGAGCTGTTTTTT.

In its sample, this clone was seen once. The chain carries TRBV7-6 and TRBJ1-6; weak D call: TRBD1 (5 bases). Germline V CDR1 and CDR2: SGHVS, FNYEAQ. V was clipped by 5 bases and J by 9 bases, with 17 bases between them. This CDR3 is 15 amino acids long. The CDR3 is CASSPHGGESSPLHF. As DNA, the CDR3 is TGTGCCAGCAGCCCCCACGGAGGGGAGAGTTCACCCCTCCACTTT. Full variable domain (remainder filled in from reference TRBV7-6 and TRBJ1-6): GAGVSQSPRYKVTKRGQDVALRCDPISGHVSLYWYRQALGQGPEFLTYFNYEAQQDKSGLPNDRFSAERPEGSISTLTIQRTEQRDSAMYRCASSPHGGESSPLHFGNGTRLTVT.

The J gene is TRBJ2-3, the V gene TRBV5-1; TRBD2 agrees at 13 bases. The CDR3 runs 16 residues. Losses at the gene ends were 4 bases for V and 3 bases for J; bases not matched to a gene: 5. Germline values: CDR1 SGHRS, CDR2 YFSETQ. The CDR3, as DNA: TGCGCCAGCAGCCACAGACTAGCGGGGGGAACAGATACGCAGTATTTT. It specifies CASSHRLAGGTDTQYF.